This note documents a single T cell receptor (beta chain) sequence. The record originates from a study of PD-L1 blockade in urothelial cancer. For the study at large: Atezolizumab at 1,200 mg intravenously every 3 weeks was started by patients at some point between 2014 and 2015. Prior chemotherapy regimens per patient numbered 0 to 3.

Sequencing used immunoSEQ multiplex PCR; TCRdb keeps in-frame clones, though not all of them. This table has about 36,000 clones, approximately 80% appearing once. Trimming pared 5 bases from V and 5 bases from J, leaving 13 bases between. The CDR3 has 13 residues. Germline CDR1 and CDR2: MDHEN and SYDVKM. As to time point: peripheral blood 6 weeks after treatment start. Sequencing used PBMCs, obtained around atezolizumab (anti-PD-L1) treatment. The clonotype comes from a middle-aged man with urothelial cancer. The rearrangement links TRBV28 to TRBJ2-7; possibly TRBD1 for D (5 bases). CDR3 DNA: TGTGCCAGCAGTAGGGGCAGTGACCACGAGCAGTACTTC. Amino acid sequence: CASSRGSDHEQYF.